The 13 T cell receptor beta chains given below trace back to one sample, sequenced in a study of spatial heterogeneity in lung cancer (dated by TCRdb to about 2019). In the paper's terms, the time point label means: sample taken at primary tumor resection. The method was 5' RACE. Sequencing was carried out with a NextSeq 500. TCRdb reprocessed the public reads (quality trimming at Q25 with fastp, clone calling with MiXCR) and kept in-frame beta chains. Every entry covers one CDR3 protein and lists the most common genes and DNA from its rows. The sample table lists roughly 80,000 distinct CDR3 sequences, roughly 8% of them with a count of one. The ten largest make up 6% to 7% of the sample. The sample was PBMCs, taken at surgery. These receptors were obtained from a male donor with early-stage non-small cell lung cancer.

In its sample, this clonotype was seen many times. The V and J genes are TRBV7-8 and TRBJ1-1; tentative D call: TRBD1 (5 bases). The CDR3 runs to 12 residues. Trimming left V 0 bases short and J 11 bases short, with 10 bases between. In germline, CDR1 is SGHVS, CDR2 FQNEAQ. The CDR3 DNA reads TGTGCCAGCAGCTTAGCTGAGGGGTGGGCTTTCTTT. This encodes CASSLAEGWAFF.

Many counts were recorded for this clonotype. This chain joins TRBV12-5 and TRBJ2-2, with D perhaps TRBD2 (7 bases). The CDR3 spans 16 residues. V was shortened by 1 base and J by 5 bases, with 14 bases between the two germline ends. Germline CDR1 reads LGHNT; CDR2 reads FRNRAP. This CDR3 is CASGLDPRGGTGELFF. The CDR3 coding sequence is TGTGCTAGTGGTTTGGACCCCAGGGGAGGGACCGGGGAGCTGTTTTTT. The whole variable domain, remainder taken from reference TRBV12-5 and TRBJ2-2, is DARVTQTPRHKVTEMGQEVTMRCQPILGHNTVFWYRQTMMQGLELLAYFRNRAPLDDSGMPKDRFSAEMPDATLATLKIQPSEPRDSAVYFCASGLDPRGGTGELFFGEGSRLTVL.

The gene calls are TRBV12-3 or TRBV12-4 and TRBJ2-1, with D perhaps matching TRBD2 (5 bases). CDR3 length: 15 amino acids. The V gene lost 6 bases and the J gene lost 3 bases, with 15 bases spanning the gap. The CDR3 DNA is TGTGCCAGCAGCCAACTAGGGCAGCTCTACAATGAGCAGTTCTTC. Its translation is CASSQLGQLYNEQFF.

CDR3: CASSPGLRNSPLHF. As DNA, the CDR3 is TGTGCCAGCAGCCCGGGACTCCGAAATTCACCCCTCCACTTT. The chain joins TRBV27 to TRBJ1-6; D possibly corresponds to TRBD1 (5 bases). Between the trimmed V and J ends, which lost 6 bases and 7 bases, there was a span of 13 bases. Germline CDR1 MNHEY, CDR2 SMNVEV (reference sequence). CDR3 length: 14 amino acids.

This clonotype was detected ten times or more. This chain connects TRBV29-1 to TRBJ1-2; D not certain. CDR1 is SQVTM, CDR2 ANQGSEA, per germline. With 5 bases removed from V and 8 bases from J, the gap between germline ends came to 12 bases. The CDR3 is made up of 11 amino acids. CDR3 amino acids: CSVMDGNGYTF. The CDR3 region has the DNA TGCAGCGTTATGGACGGGAACGGCTACACCTTC.

The chain employs TRBV10-3 and TRBJ1-1; D may be TRBD1 (6 bases). The CDR3 consists of 14 residues. V dropped 4 bases and J dropped 1 base, with 10 bases sitting between them. The V gene's germline CDR1 is ENHRY and CDR2 SYGVKD. The CDR3 DNA is TGTGCCATCAGTGGAAACAGGGAGAACACTGAAGCTTTCTTT. This gives the protein CAISGNRENTEAFF.

This chain joins TRBV15 and TRBJ2-3; D gene unclear. The CDR3 is made up of 15 amino acids. The germline V gene has CDR1 LNHNV and CDR2 YYDKDF (reference sequence). V was shortened by 0 bases and J by 2 bases, with 9 bases between the two germline ends. CDR3 region: CATSRDRVYTDTQYF. The CDR3 bases are TGTGCCACCAGCAGAGATCGAGTCTACACAGATACGCAGTATTTT.

The chain employs TRBV12-3 or TRBV12-4 and TRBJ2-3; the D is unclear. V shed 3 bases and J shed 2 bases, with 9 bases lying between them. The CDR3 length is 14 residues. The CDR3 DNA follows: TGTGCCAGCAGTTTCTCCATATTCACAGATACGCAGTATTTT. As protein: CASSFSIFTDTQYF.

This clonotype came up many times. This chain joins TRBV27 and TRBJ1-1; a weak D match, TRBD1 (6 bases). Germline lookup yields CDR1 MNHEY and CDR2 SMNVEV (reference sequence). With 1 base removed from V and 0 bases from J, the gap between germline ends came to 15 bases. CDR3 length: 17 amino acids. The CDR3 bases are TGTGCCAGCAGTTTATTAACCAGGGGAGGTGTGAACACTGAAGCTTTCTTT. It encodes CASSLLTRGGVNTEAFF.

This clonotype was recorded many times. This chain joins TRBV12-3 or TRBV12-4 and TRBJ2-5, with a tentative D call TRBD1 (5 bases). The CDR3 is made up of 14 amino acids. V was cut by 9 bases and J by 2 bases, with 16 bases left in between. This CDR3 is CARELRTPQETQYF. CDR3 nucleotides: TGTGCCAGGGAACTCAGGACACCACAAGAGACCCAGTACTTC.

The table lists this clonotype with a few counts. The V and J genes are TRBV9 and TRBJ1-1; a possible D gene is TRBD1 (5 bases). This CDR3 contains 13 residues. Trimming took off 0 bases at V and 7 bases at J, with 10 bases between the two ends. Germline CDR1 and CDR2: SGDLS and YYNGEE. CDR3 amino acids: CASSVVPGREAFF. The CDR3 DNA reads as TGTGCCAGCAGCGTAGTCCCGGGACGTGAAGCTTTCTTT. The variable domain in full, completed from reference TRBV9 and TRBJ1-1, reads DSGVTQTPKHLITATGQRVTLRCSPRSGDLSVYWYQQSLDQGLQFLIQYYNGEERAKGNILERFSAQQFPDLHSELNLSSLELGDSALYFCASSVVPGREAFFGQGTRLTVV.

In its sample, this clonotype was seen a few times. The chain recombines TRBV24-1 with TRBJ2-1; 8 bases are a match to TRBD2. Germline lookup yields CDR1 KGHDR and CDR2 SFDVKD. CDR3 length: 12 residues. The V gene end was trimmed by 9 bases and the J gene end by 4 bases; junction bases not matched to a gene: 1. The CDR3 coding sequence is TGTGCCACCGGGACTAGTTACAATGAGCAGTTCTTC. Residues: CATGTSYNEQFF.

The J gene is TRBJ2-3, the V gene TRBV11-2; D remains unclear. V was shortened by 6 bases and J by 3 bases, with 10 bases between the two germline ends. Per germline, CDR1 SGHAT and CDR2 FQNNGV. The CDR3 loop spans 13 amino acids. CDR3 loop: CASSYRGTDTQYF. The CDR3 region has the DNA TGTGCCAGCAGTTACCGTGGTACAGATACGCAGTATTTT.